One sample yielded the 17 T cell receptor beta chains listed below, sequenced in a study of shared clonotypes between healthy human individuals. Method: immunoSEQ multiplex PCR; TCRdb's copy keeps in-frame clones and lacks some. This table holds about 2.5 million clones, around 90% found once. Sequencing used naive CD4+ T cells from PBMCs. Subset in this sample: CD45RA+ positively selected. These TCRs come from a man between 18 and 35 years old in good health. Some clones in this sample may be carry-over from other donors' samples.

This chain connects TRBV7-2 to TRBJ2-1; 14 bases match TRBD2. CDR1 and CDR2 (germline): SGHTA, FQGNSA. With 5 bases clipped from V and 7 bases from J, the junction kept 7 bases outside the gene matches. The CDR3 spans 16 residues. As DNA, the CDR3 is TGTGCCAGCAGCCCCACGACTAGCGGGAGGGAAAATGAGCAGTTCTTC. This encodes CASSPTTSGRENEQFF.

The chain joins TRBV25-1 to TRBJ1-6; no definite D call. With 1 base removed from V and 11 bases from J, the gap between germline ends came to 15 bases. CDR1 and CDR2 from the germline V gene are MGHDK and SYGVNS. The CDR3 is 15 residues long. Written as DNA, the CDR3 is TGTGCCAGCAGTGAATTGCTGGGCCCAAATCCACCCCTCCACTTT. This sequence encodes CASSELLGPNPPLHF.

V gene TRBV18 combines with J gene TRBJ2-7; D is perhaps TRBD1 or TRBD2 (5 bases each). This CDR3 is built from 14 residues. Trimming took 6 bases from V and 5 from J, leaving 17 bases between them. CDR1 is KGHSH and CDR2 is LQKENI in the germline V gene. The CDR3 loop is CASSPGTWGNEQYF. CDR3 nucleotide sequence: TGTGCCAGCTCGCCCGGGACCTGGGGGAACGAGCAGTACTTC.

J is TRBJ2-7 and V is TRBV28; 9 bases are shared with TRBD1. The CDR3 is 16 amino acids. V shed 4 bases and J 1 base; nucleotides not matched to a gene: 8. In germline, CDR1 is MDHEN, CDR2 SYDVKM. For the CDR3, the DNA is TGTGCCAGCAGTTCCAGAGGACAGGGGACGTCCTACGAGCAGTACTTC. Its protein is CASSSRGQGTSYEQYF.

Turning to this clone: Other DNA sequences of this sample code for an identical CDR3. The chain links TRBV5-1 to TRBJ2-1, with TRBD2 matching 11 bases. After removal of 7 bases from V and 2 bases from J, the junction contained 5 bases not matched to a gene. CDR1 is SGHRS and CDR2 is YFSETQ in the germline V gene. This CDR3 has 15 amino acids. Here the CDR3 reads CASSPSGRTYNEQFF. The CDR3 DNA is TGCGCCAGCTCGCCTAGCGGGAGGACCTACAATGAGCAGTTCTTC.

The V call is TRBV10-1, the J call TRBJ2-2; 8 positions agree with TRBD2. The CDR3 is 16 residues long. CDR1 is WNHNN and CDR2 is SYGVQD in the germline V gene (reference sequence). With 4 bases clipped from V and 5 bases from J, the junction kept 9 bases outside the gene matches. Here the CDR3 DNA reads TGCGCCAGCAGTGCCAAAGGACTAGCTCAAACCGGGGAGCTGTTTTTT. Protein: CASSAKGLAQTGELFF.

The CDR3 bases are TGTGCCAGCAGCGAAAAGGGCCTGGAGACCCAGTACTTC. Translated: CASSEKGLETQYF. The chain employs TRBV21-1 and TRBJ2-5. TRBV21-1 is a documented pseudogene. This CDR3 comprises 13 residues.

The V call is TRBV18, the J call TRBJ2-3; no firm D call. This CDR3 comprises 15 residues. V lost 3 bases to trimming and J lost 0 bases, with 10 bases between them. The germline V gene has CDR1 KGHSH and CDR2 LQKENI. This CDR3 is CASSPSLTSTDTQYF. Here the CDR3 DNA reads TGTGCCAGCTCACCCTCTCTCACAAGCACAGATACGCAGTATTTT. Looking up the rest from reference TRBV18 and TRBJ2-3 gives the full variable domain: NAGVMQNPRHLVRRRGQEARLRCSPMKGHSHVYWYRQLPEEGLKFMVYLQKENIIDESGMPKERFSAEFPKEGPSILRIQQVVRGDSAAYFCASSPSLTSTDTQYFGPGTRLTVL.

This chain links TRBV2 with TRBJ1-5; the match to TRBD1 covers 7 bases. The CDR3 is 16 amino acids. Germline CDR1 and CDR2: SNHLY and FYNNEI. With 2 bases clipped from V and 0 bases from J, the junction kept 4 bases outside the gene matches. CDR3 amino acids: CASSESHRGSNQPQHF. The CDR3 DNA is TGTGCCAGCAGTGAATCCCACAGGGGTAGCAATCAGCCCCAGCATTTT.

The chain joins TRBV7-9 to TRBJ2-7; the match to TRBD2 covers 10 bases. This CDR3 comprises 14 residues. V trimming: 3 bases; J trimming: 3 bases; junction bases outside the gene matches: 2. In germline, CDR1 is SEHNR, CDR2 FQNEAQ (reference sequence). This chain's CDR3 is CASSFLAGVYEQYF. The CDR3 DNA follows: TGTGCCAGCAGCTTCCTAGCGGGAGTCTACGAGCAGTACTTC.

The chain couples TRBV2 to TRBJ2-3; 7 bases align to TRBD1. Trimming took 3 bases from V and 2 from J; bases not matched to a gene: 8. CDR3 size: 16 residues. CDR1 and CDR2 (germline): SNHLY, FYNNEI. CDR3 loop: CASSDQGQQLTDTQYF. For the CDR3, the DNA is TGTGCCAGCAGTGACCAGGGACAGCAACTCACAGATACGCAGTATTTT.

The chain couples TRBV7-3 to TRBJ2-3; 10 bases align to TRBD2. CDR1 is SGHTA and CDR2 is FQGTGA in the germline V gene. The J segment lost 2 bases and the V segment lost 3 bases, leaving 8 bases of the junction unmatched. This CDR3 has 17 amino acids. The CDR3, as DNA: TGTGCCAGCAGCTTTGGGGCGACTAGCGGGCACACAGATACGCAGTATTTT. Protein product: CASSFGATSGHTDTQYF.

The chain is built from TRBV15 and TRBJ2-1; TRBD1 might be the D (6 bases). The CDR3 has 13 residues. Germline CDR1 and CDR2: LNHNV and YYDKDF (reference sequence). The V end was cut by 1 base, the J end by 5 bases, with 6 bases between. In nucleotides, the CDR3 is TGTGCCACCAGCAGAGGACAGGACAATGAGCAGTTCTTC. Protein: CATSRGQDNEQFF.

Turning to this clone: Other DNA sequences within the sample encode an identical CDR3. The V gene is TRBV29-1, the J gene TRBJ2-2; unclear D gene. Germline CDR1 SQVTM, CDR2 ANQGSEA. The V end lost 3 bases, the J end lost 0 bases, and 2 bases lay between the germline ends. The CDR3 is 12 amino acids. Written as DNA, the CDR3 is TGCAGCGTTGAGGCGAACACCGGGGAGCTGTTTTTT. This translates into CSVEANTGELFF.

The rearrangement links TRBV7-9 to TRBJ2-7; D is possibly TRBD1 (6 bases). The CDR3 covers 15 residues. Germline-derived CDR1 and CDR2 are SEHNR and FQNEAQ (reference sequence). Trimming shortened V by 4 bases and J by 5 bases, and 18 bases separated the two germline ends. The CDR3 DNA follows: TGTGCCAGCAGCTCAAACCCCGGCAGGGGCGACGAGCAGTACTTC. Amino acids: CASSSNPGRGDEQYF. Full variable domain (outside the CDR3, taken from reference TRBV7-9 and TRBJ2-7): DTGVSQNPRHKITKRGQNVTFRCDPISEHNRLYWYRQTLGQGPEFLTYFQNEAQLEKSRLLSDRFSAERPKGSFSTLEIQRTEQGDSAMYLCASSSNPGRGDEQYFGPGTRLTVT.

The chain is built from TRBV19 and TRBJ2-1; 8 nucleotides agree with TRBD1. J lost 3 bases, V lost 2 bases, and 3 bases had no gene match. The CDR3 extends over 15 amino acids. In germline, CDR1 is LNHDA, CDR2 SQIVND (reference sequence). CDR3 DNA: TGTGCCAGTAGTATAATGGGGACAGGCTACAATGAGCAGTTCTTC. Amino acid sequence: CASSIMGTGYNEQFF.

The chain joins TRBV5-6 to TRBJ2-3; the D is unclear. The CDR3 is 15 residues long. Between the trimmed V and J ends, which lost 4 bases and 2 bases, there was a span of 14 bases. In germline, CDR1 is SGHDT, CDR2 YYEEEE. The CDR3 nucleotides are TGTGCCAGCAGCGGCGCTATGCGATCCACAGATACGCAGTATTTT. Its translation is CASSGAMRSTDTQYF.